Each of the 14 T cell receptor beta chains below was sequenced from the same sample in a study of CD8 T cells in ankylosing spondylitis. General observations from the study: Roughly eight highly homologous variants made up a TCR beta motif that seemed to typify ankylosing spondylitis blood.

TCRdb re-called the 5' RACE reads with MiXCR, one entry per CDR3 protein. The table shows 330,000 or so distinct CDR3 sequences, with roughly 8% occurring only once. Antigen specificity for these receptors is unknown. Sequencing was done on a sample of blood, either unsorted or a sorted T cell fraction (not recorded which). All receptors come from a male donor with ankylosing spondylitis.

There are many counts of this clonotype. This sequence joins TRBV5-1 and TRBJ1-1; D not certain. Germline V gene data show CDR1 as SGHRS and CDR2 as YFSETQ. The CDR3 extends over 13 amino acids. Between the trimmed V and J ends, which lost 7 bases and 1 base, there was a span of 11 bases. The CDR3 sequence is CASSVRRNTEAFF. CDR3 in DNA: TGCGCCAGCTCCGTGAGACGGAACACTGAAGCTTTCTTT.

The rearrangement links TRBV20-1 to TRBJ2-1; the match to TRBD2 covers 7 bases. The V gene end was trimmed by 3 bases and the J gene end by 10 bases; junction bases not matched to a gene: 3. Germline CDR1 is DFQATT and CDR2 is SNEGSKA (reference sequence). The CDR3 is 11 amino acids. The CDR3 region is CSASGRREQFF. CDR3 DNA: TGCAGTGCTAGCGGGAGGCGAGAGCAGTTCTTC.

This clonotype was counted between two and nine times. The chain is built from TRBV7-6 and TRBJ2-2, with a weak D call TRBD2 (6 bases). Trimming took 2 bases from V and 1 from J, leaving 8 bases between them. This CDR3 has 15 amino acids. CDR1 is SGHVS, CDR2 FNYEAQ, per germline. This chain's CDR3 is CASSLRGENTGELFF. The CDR3 bases are TGTGCCAGCAGCTTACGCGGGGAGAACACCGGGGAGCTGTTTTTT.

This clonotype was counted ten times or more. The chain joins TRBV12-3 or TRBV12-4 to TRBJ2-7; 8 bases map to TRBD2. The CDR3 spans 14 residues. The J segment lost 4 bases and the V segment lost 2 bases, leaving 4 bases of the junction unmatched. CDR3 nucleotides: TGTGCCAGCAGTTTATCCGAGCGGGGGTACGAGCAGTACTTC. Protein product: CASSLSERGYEQYF.

This clonotype has at least ten counts. The chain couples TRBV12-5 to TRBJ2-3; D assignment may be TRBD1 or TRBD2 (5 bases each). The CDR3 loop spans 12 amino acids. CDR1 and CDR2 (germline): LGHNT, FRNRAP. Trimming removed 5 bases at V and 6 bases at J, with 9 bases between. CDR3 DNA: TGTGCTAGTGGTCTGGGGGTGGATACGCAGTATTTT. This encodes CASGLGVDTQYF.

The gene calls are TRBV7-2 and TRBJ2-3, with D perhaps TRBD1 (6 bases). V was clipped by 5 bases and J by 1 base, with 16 bases between them. The CDR3 is made up of 16 amino acids. Germline CDR1 SGHTA, CDR2 FQGNSA. The chain's CDR3 is CASSRTGNLGTDTQYF. In DNA form, the CDR3 reads TGTGCCAGCAGCCGCACAGGGAACCTCGGCACAGATACGCAGTATTTT.

In its sample, this clonotype was seen a few times. V is TRBV9 and J is TRBJ2-2; unclear D gene. The CDR3 covers 14 residues. Trimming removed 6 bases from V and 4 bases from J, with 13 bases in between. CDR1 and CDR2 from the germline V gene are SGDLS and YYNGEE. CDR3 amino acids: CASTPGPSTGELFF. CDR3 nucleotide sequence: TGTGCCAGCACCCCGGGCCCGAGCACCGGGGAGCTGTTTTTT. Full variable domain (remainder filled in from reference TRBV9 and TRBJ2-2): DSGVTQTPKHLITATGQRVTLRCSPRSGDLSVYWYQQSLDQGLQFLIQYYNGEERAKGNILERFSAQQFPDLHSELNLSSLELGDSALYFCASTPGPSTGELFFGEGSRLTVL.

This clonotype was observed a handful of times. V gene TRBV20-1 combines with J gene TRBJ1-5, with D maybe TRBD1 (5 bases). CDR1 DFQATT and CDR2 SNEGSKA come from the germline V gene (reference sequence). The V and J ends lost 3 bases and 6 bases respectively, with 15 bases between them. The CDR3 is made up of 14 amino acids. CDR3 in DNA: TGCAGTGCTAGCGCAGGGACGAAGGGTCAGCCCCAGCATTTT. This codes for CSASAGTKGQPQHF.

The gene calls are TRBV10-3 and TRBJ2-3; weak D call: TRBD2 (5 bases). Trimming took off 10 bases at V and 11 bases at J, with 10 bases between the two ends. CDR3 length: 9 amino acids. Germline lookup yields CDR1 ENHRY and CDR2 SYGVKD. The CDR3 loop is CATGVEQYF. Written as DNA, the CDR3 is TGTGCCACCGGGGTGGAGCAGTATTTT.

The sample holds many counts of this clonotype. The rearrangement uses TRBV29-1 and TRBJ2-1, with a weak D call TRBD1 (6 bases). Germline lookup yields CDR1 SQVTM and CDR2 ANQGSEA. There are 13 residues in the CDR3. The V gene lost 4 bases and the J gene lost 2 bases, with 9 bases spanning the gap. CDR3 sequence reads: CSVVGDTYNEQFF. The CDR3 DNA sequence: TGCAGCGTTGTCGGGGACACCTACAATGAGCAGTTCTTC.

This clonotype was counted at least ten times. The chain joins TRBV12-3 or TRBV12-4 to TRBJ1-1; TRBD1 might be the D (6 bases). The length of the CDR3 is 15 residues. The V end was cut by 6 bases, the J end by 0 bases, with 14 bases between. The CDR3 spells CASSRQDQLNTEAFF. The DNA for the CDR3 is TGTGCCAGCAGCCGACAGGACCAGTTGAACACTGAAGCTTTCTTT.

In this sample, this clonotype turned up a few times. The chain joins TRBV12-3 or TRBV12-4 to TRBJ1-1, with D perhaps TRBD1 (5 bases). V lost 6 bases, J lost 0 bases, and 14 bases lay in between. The CDR3 is made up of 15 amino acids. CDR3 in amino acids: CASSLRGDLNTEAFF. In nucleotides, the CDR3 is TGTGCCAGCAGCCTCCGGGGGGATCTGAACACTGAAGCTTTCTTT.

This clonotype was recorded many times. The chain carries TRBV20-1 and TRBJ1-2, with unresolved D. The CDR3 length is 13 residues. Germline V gene data show CDR1 as DFQATT and CDR2 as SNEGSKA (reference sequence). V was cut by 3 bases and J by 5 bases, with 13 bases left in between. The DNA for the CDR3 is TGCAGTGCTAGGAACAGACCTCTATATGGCTACACCTTC. This sequence encodes CSARNRPLYGYTF.

This rearrangement joins TRBV6-5 to TRBJ1-5; the D is unclear. This CDR3 region has 15 residues. Germline loops: CDR1 MNHEY, CDR2 SVGAGI. V lost 0 bases, J lost 3 bases, and 9 bases lay in between. DNA of the CDR3: TGTGCCAGCAGTTACTCAAGACTCGACAATCAGCCCCAGCATTTT. Residues: CASSYSRLDNQPQHF.